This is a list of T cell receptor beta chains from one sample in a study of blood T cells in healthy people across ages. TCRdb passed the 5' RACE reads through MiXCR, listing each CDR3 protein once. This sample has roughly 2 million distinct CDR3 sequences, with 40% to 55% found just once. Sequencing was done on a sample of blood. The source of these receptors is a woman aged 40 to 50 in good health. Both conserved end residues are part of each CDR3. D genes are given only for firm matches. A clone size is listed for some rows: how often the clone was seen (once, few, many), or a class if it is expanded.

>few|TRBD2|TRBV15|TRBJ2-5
CATSREGGLAGETQYF
TGTGCCACCAGCAGAGAAGGAGGACTAGCTGGAGAGACCCAGTACTTC
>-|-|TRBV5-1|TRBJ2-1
CASSLLDRRDEQFF
TGCGCCAGCAGCTTGTTAGATAGACGGGATGAGCAGTTCTTC
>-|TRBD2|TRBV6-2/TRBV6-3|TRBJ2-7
CASSFKLAGVTYEQYF
TGTGCCAGCAGTTTCAAACTAGCGGGGGTGACCTACGAGCAGTACTTC
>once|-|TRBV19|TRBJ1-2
CASRAAGTLYGYTF
TGTGCCAGTAGGGCGGCCGGGACGCTTTATGGCTACACCTTC
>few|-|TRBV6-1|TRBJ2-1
CAGRDSLRYEQFF
TGTGCCGGCCGGGACTCCCTGAGGTATGAGCAGTTCTTC
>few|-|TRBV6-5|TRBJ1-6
CASRGPFNSPLHF
TGTGCCAGCAGAGGACCTTTTAATTCACCCCTCCACTTT
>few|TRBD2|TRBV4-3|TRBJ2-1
CASSQGPAGGKNEQFF
TGCGCCAGCAGCCAAGGGCCTGCGGGGGGGAAAAATGAGCAGTTCTTC
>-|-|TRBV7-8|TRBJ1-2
CASSLWTDPNYGYTF
TGTGCCAGCAGCTTATGGACGGATCCTAACTATGGCTACACCTTC
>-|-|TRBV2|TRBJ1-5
CASSGGARGDQPQHF
TGTGCCAGCAGTGGAGGAGCGAGGGGGGATCAGCCCCAGCATTTT
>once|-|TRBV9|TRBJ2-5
CASSVVFGGGETQYF
TGTGCCAGCAGCGTAGTTTTCGGTGGTGGGGAGACCCAGTACTTC
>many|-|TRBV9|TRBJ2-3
CASSGISTDTQYF
TGTGCCAGCAGCGGGATTAGCACAGATACGCAGTATTTT
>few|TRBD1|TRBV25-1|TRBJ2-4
CASSTGGGKNIQYF
TGTGCCAGCAGCACAGGGGGAGGCAAAAACATTCAGTACTTC
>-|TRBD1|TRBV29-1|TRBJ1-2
CSVGQGLTFYGYTF
TGCAGCGTTGGACAGGGACTGACCTTCTATGGCTACACCTTC
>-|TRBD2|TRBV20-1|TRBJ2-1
CSARGLLAGGPQSYNEQFF
TGCAGTGCTAGGGGGCTACTAGCGGGGGGGCCGCAGTCCTACAATGAGCAGTTCTTC
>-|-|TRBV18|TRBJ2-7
CASSPLQGPSSYEQYF
TGTGCCAGCTCACCACTCCAGGGTCCGAGCTCCTACGAGCAGTACTTC
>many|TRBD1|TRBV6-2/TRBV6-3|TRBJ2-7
CASSSSGQGNEQYF
TGTGCCAGCAGCTCCTCGGGACAGGGCAACGAGCAGTACTTC
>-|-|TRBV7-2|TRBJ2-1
CASRLRENSYNEQFF
TGTGCCAGCAGATTGCGGGAAAACTCCTACAATGAGCAGTTCTTC
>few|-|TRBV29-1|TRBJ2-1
CSVEWLETSRAEQFF
TGCAGCGTTGAATGGTTAGAGACTTCACGGGCTGAGCAGTTCTTC
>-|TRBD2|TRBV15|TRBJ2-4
CATSRESLAAIQYF
TGTGCCACCAGCAGAGAGTCACTAGCGGCCATTCAGTACTTC
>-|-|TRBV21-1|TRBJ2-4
CASSRKNIQYF
TGTGCCAGCAGCAGAAAAAACATTCAGTACTTC
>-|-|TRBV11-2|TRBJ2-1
CASSFAGVYNEQFF
TGTGCCAGCAGCTTCGCAGGGGTCTACAATGAGCAGTTCTTC
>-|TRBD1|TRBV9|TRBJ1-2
CASSELRGQAYGYTF
TGTGCCAGCAGCGAATTGAGGGGGCAGGCCTATGGCTACACCTTC
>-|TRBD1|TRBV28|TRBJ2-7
CASNGRGQGYEQYF
TGTGCCAGCAACGGACGCGGACAGGGCTACGAGCAGTACTTC
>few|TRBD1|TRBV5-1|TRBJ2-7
CASSLGGTVPYEQYF
TGCGCCAGCAGCTTGGGGGGGACAGTGCCTTACGAGCAGTACTTC
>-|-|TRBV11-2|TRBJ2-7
CASSSPGIYEQYF
TGTGCCAGCAGCTCTCCAGGGATCTACGAGCAGTACTTC
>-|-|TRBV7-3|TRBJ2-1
CASSSLGHRRGAALYNEQFF
TGTGCCAGCAGCTCCCTGGGGCATAGGAGGGGGGCGGCTTTGTACAATGAGCAGTTCTTC
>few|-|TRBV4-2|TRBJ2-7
CASSQEQADSYEQYF
TGTGCCAGCAGCCAAGAACAGGCCGACTCCTACGAGCAGTACTTC
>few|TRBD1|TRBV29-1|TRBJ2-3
CSAKTGATDTQYF
TGCAGCGCAAAAACAGGGGCCACAGATACGCAGTATTTT
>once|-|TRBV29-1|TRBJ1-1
CSVVGLRGNTEAFF
TGCAGCGTTGTAGGATTGAGGGGGAACACTGAAGCTTTCTTT
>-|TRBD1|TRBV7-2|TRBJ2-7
CASSLEPTGKVGQYF
TGTGCCAGCAGCTTAGAACCGACAGGGAAGGTAGGGCAGTACTTC
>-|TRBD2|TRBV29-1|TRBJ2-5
CSVGGLAGGFRETQYF
TGCAGCGTTGGGGGACTAGCGGGGGGCTTTCGCGAGACCCAGTACTTC